This T cell receptor (beta chain) appears in the sequencing data of a study of Tregs in tolerant kidney transplant recipients. Points from the study as a whole: Findings come from small patient numbers and require larger validation.

CD4+CD25+CD127- Tregs, CD4+CD25- non-Tregs, CD4 and CD8 cells were sorted. As concerns this clone: Its target is unknown.

Produced via immunoSEQ multiplex PCR; TCRdb's table is partial and in-frame only. The data contain 60,000 or so clones, 83% of them singletons. This TCR was recovered from a human donor in good health. Sequencing input: CD4+ T cells from blood.

The CDR3 sequence: CASSLVSLEGDYGYTF. Written as DNA, the CDR3 is TGTGCCAGCAGCTTGGTCTCCCTGGAGGGAGACTATGGCTACACCTTC. This rearrangement joins TRBV5-6 to TRBJ1-2; D not certain. CDR1 SGHDT and CDR2 YYEEEE come from the germline V gene. The CDR3 consists of 16 residues. V lost 0 bases, J lost 3 bases, and 15 bases lay in between.